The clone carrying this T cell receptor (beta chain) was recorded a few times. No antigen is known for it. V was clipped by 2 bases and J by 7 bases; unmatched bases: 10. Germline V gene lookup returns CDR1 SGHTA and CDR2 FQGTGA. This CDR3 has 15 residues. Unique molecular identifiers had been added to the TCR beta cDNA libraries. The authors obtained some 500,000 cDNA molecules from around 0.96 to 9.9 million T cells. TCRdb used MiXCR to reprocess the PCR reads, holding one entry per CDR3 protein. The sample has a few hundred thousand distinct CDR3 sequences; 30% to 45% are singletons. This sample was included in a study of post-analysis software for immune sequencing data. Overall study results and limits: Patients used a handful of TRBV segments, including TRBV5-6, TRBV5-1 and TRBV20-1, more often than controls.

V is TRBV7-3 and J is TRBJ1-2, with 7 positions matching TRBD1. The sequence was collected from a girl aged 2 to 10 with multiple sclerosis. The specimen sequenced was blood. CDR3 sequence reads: CASSLQPRQGGGYTF. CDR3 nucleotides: TGTGCCAGCAGCTTACAGCCCCGGCAGGGGGGTGGCTACACCTTC.